The 24 T cell receptor beta chains listed next were all sequenced from one sample in a study of T cell responses to AZD1222 COVID-19 vaccine listed by TCRdb under 2021. Library method: the immunoSEQ multiplex PCR assay. In TCRdb, the immuneACCESS table is reduced to in-frame sequences with V and J assigned. These tables do not hold every clone; where another copy was compared, an unresolved V gene accounts for under half, and the others remain unexplained. The sample includes 200,000 to 300,000 clones, with approximately 95% observed a single time. The leading ten clones occupy about 0.5% of the sample. The time point label, read with the paper, signifies: baseline before first vaccination. This sample comprised peripheral blood, obtained on day 0 of AZD1222 vaccination. All receptors come from an adult in good health.

CDR3 amino acids: CASSAGGGMNQPQHF. Written as DNA, the CDR3 is TGTGCCAGCAGCGCGGGGGGTGGTATGAATCAGCCCCAGCATTTT. The genes are TRBV5-6 and TRBJ1-5; D might be TRBD1 (5 bases). The CDR3 is 15 residues long. The ends were cut back, 4 bases at V and 4 bases at J, with 15 bases in the middle. The V gene's germline CDR1 is SGHDT and CDR2 YYEEEE. Full variable domain (outside the CDR3, taken from reference TRBV5-6 and TRBJ1-5): DAGVTQSPTHLIKTRGQQVTLRCSPKSGHDTVSWYQQALGQGPQFIFQYYEEEERQRGNFPDRFSGHQFPNYSSELNVNALLLGDSALYLCASSAGGGMNQPQHFGDGTRLSIL.

This chain uses TRBV29-1 with TRBJ2-3, with D possibly matching TRBD2 (6 bases). The ends were cut back, 1 base at V and 6 bases at J, with 14 bases in the middle. This CDR3 has 14 amino acids. Germline loops: CDR1 SQVTM, CDR2 ANQGSEA. The CDR3 spells CSVEAGGRRDTQYF. As DNA, the CDR3 is TGCAGCGTTGAAGCCGGGGGTAGGAGGGATACGCAGTATTTT.

This sequence joins TRBV10-3 and TRBJ2-1, with TRBD2 identical over 8 bases. CDR3 length: 16 amino acids. Germline V gene data show CDR1 as ENHRY and CDR2 as SYGVKD. The J segment lost 8 bases and the V segment lost 7 bases, leaving 16 bases of the junction unmatched. The CDR3 sequence: CAIKKIAGGRLDEQFF. The DNA of the CDR3 is TGTGCCATCAAAAAAATCGCGGGGGGCCGCTTGGATGAGCAGTTCTTC.

The V call is TRBV7-2, the J call TRBJ1-5; D unresolved. Per germline, CDR1 SGHTA and CDR2 FQGNSA. The V end lost 1 base, the J end lost 3 bases, and 7 bases lay between the germline ends. This CDR3 spans 14 amino acids. CDR3 sequence reads: CASSLGTVNQPQHF. In DNA, the CDR3 is TGTGCCAGCAGCTTAGGAACAGTCAATCAGCCCCAGCATTTT.

This CDR3 reads CASSRTPTYEQYF. The CDR3, as DNA: TGTGCCAGTAGTCGGACACCTACCTACGAGCAGTACTTC. The chain uses TRBV19 and TRBJ2-7; D is perhaps TRBD1 (5 bases). The V gene's germline CDR1 is LNHDA and CDR2 SQIVND (reference sequence). Trimming removed 5 bases at V and 2 bases at J, with 10 bases between. The CDR3 has 13 residues.

This clone was picked up one time. The V and J genes are TRBV2 and TRBJ2-7; 9 bases agree with TRBD2. This CDR3 comprises 16 residues. CDR1 and CDR2 from the germline V gene are SNHLY and FYNNEI. J was trimmed by 2 bases and V by 8 bases; bases with no gene match: 13. The CDR3 region is CASSSGSGRYAYEQYF. The CDR3, as DNA: TGTGCCAGCTCCTCTGGAAGCGGGAGGTACGCCTACGAGCAGTACTTC.

The chain is built from TRBV5-6 and TRBJ2-7; D might be TRBD2 (6 bases). V lost 5 bases, J lost 7 bases, and 19 bases lay in between. Germline V gives CDR1 SGHDT, CDR2 YYEEEE. This CDR3 contains 14 residues. For the CDR3, the DNA is TGTGCCAGCAGTCCGGGTAGCGGATCTTGGGAGCAGTACTTC. Amino acid sequence: CASSPGSGSWEQYF.

This clone has a single count. V is TRBV7-8 and J is TRBJ1-2, with 7 bases lining up with TRBD1. V lost 5 bases and J lost 3; bases outside the gene matches: 3. Germline V gives CDR1 SGHVS, CDR2 FQNEAQ. The CDR3 covers 13 residues. The CDR3 DNA follows: TGTGCCAGCAGCCCTACAGGGGACTATGGCTACACCTTC. It encodes CASSPTGDYGYTF.

This rearrangement joins TRBV7-9 to TRBJ1-2; 7 nucleotides align to TRBD1. CDR3 length: 13 residues. Germline-derived CDR1 and CDR2 are SEHNR and FQNEAQ (reference sequence). After removal of 4 bases from V and 1 base from J, the junction contained 0 bases not matched to a gene. CDR3 sequence reads: CASSWDSNYGYTF. CDR3 DNA: TGTGCCAGCAGCTGGGACAGTAACTATGGCTACACCTTC.

The chain links TRBV4-3 to TRBJ1-3; unclear D gene. Deletions cut 0 bases from V and 3 bases from J, with 12 bases between. The CDR3 totals 16 residues. Germline CDR1 LGHNA, CDR2 YSLEER. The CDR3 bases are TGCGCCAGCAGCCAAGATCCCGGGTTCGGTGGAAACACCATATATTTT. The encoded protein is CASSQDPGFGGNTIYF.

The chain joins TRBV6-5 to TRBJ2-7; tentative D call: TRBD1 (6 bases). Germline values: CDR1 MNHEY, CDR2 SVGAGI. Trimming removed 0 bases from V and 0 bases from J, with 12 bases in between. The CDR3 consists of 16 residues. CDR3 protein: CASSYSIGQNSYEQYF. Written as DNA, the CDR3 is TGTGCCAGCAGTTACTCGATTGGACAGAACTCCTACGAGCAGTACTTC.

V usage is TRBV29-1 and J usage is TRBJ1-1; perhaps TRBD1 as D (6 bases). Germline V gene sequence: CDR1 SQVTM, CDR2 ANQGSEA. Trimming took off 6 bases at V and 0 bases at J, with 14 bases between the two ends. This CDR3 comprises 14 residues. DNA for the CDR3: TGCAGCGTGGTCGCCGGGACATTGAACACTGAAGCTTTCTTT. As protein: CSVVAGTLNTEAFF.

The V and J genes are TRBV27 and TRBJ2-1; the D call may be TRBD1 or TRBD2 (8 bases each). With 6 bases removed from V and 7 bases from J, the gap between germline ends came to 37 bases. Germline lookup yields CDR1 MNHEY and CDR2 SMNVEV (reference sequence). The CDR3 covers 21 residues. The CDR3 DNA sequence: TGTGCCAGCAGCCCTAGGGCGGCAGGGGGCTATAGCGGGACCTGGAAGAATGAGCAGTTCTTC. Its protein is CASSPRAAGGYSGTWKNEQFF.

The chain carries TRBV7-3 and TRBJ1-3; D gene uncertain. Germline V gene data show CDR1 as SGHTA and CDR2 as FQGTGA. The V gene lost 6 bases and the J gene lost 0 bases, with 6 bases spanning the gap. The CDR3 contains 13 residues. DNA for the CDR3: TGTGCCAGCAGTAGAGACTCTGGAAACACCATATATTTT. Protein product: CASSRDSGNTIYF.

The V call is TRBV3-1 (or the pseudogene TRBV3-2), the J call TRBJ1-6; the D gene is possibly TRBD1 (6 bases). Per the germline V gene, CDR1 is LGHDT and CDR2 is YNNKEL (reference sequence). The CDR3 runs to 16 residues. Trimming pared 0 bases from V and 10 bases from J, leaving 16 bases between. This CDR3 is CASSQEWTVSKSPLHF. The DNA for the CDR3 is TGTGCCAGCAGCCAAGAGTGGACAGTTTCGAAGTCACCCCTCCACTTT.

The V call is TRBV7-2, the J call TRBJ2-3, with D tentatively TRBD2 (6 bases). The CDR3 length is 15 residues. V lost 5 bases to trimming and J lost 3 bases, with 15 bases between them. Per the germline V gene, CDR1 is SGHTA and CDR2 is FQGNSA. The CDR3 DNA reads TGTGCCAGCAGCCCCGGAGGGCCGGGAACAGATACGCAGTATTTT. It yields the protein CASSPGGPGTDTQYF.

The chain is built from TRBV28 and TRBJ2-7, with 12 bases aligning to TRBD2. Germline CDR1 MDHEN, CDR2 SYDVKM. The V and J ends lost 6 bases and 4 bases, in that order; junction bases with no gene match: 10. CDR3 length: 16 residues. The CDR3 loop is CASSLRGLAGGYEQYF. CDR3 coding DNA: TGTGCCAGCAGCCTTCGGGGGCTAGCGGGAGGGTACGAGCAGTACTTC.

In regard to this clone: One end of the junction does not line up with germline, which may come from a read error. As DNA, the CDR3 is TGTGCCAGCAGCCCCAGACCTCTATTC. As protein: CASSPRPLF. The chain recombines TRBV11-2 with TRBJ1-2; D gene ambiguous. Germline loops: CDR1 SGHAT, CDR2 FQNNGV. The CDR3 runs 9 residues.

The chain is built from TRBV10-3 and TRBJ1-1, with 9 bases matching TRBD1. Per germline, CDR1 ENHRY and CDR2 SYGVKD. The CDR3 runs 14 residues. Germline trimming cut 7 bases from V and 3 bases from J; bases unmatched to any gene: 6. The CDR3 DNA is TGTGCCATCATGAAGACAGGGGGGGACACTGAAGCTTTCTTT. It codes for CAIMKTGGDTEAFF.

The J gene is TRBJ1-5, the V gene TRBV7-2, with a possible D match to TRBD1 (6 bases). This CDR3 has 16 residues. V was cut by 2 bases and J by 1 base, with 12 bases left in between. Germline V gene lookup returns CDR1 SGHTA and CDR2 FQGNSA. DNA of the CDR3: TGTGCCAGCAGCTTAACGGGTAGGGGGAGCAATCAGCCCCAGCATTTT. Encoded protein: CASSLTGRGSNQPQHF.

This chain joins TRBV7-9 and TRBJ2-3, with 9 bases matching TRBD2. Unmatched junction bases numbered 9, after V lost 2 bases and J lost 6 bases. Germline assignment: CDR1 SEHNR and CDR2 FQNEAQ (reference sequence). This CDR3 comprises 16 residues. The CDR3 here is CASSLPAGGSRDTQYF. The DNA for the CDR3 is TGTGCCAGCAGCTTACCCGCGGGGGGGTCCCGGGATACGCAGTATTTT.

This clone occurred a few times. In DNA, the CDR3 is TGTGCCAGCAGCTTGGAGGCAGCTGATTATGGCTACACCTTC. Its protein is CASSLEAADYGYTF. J is TRBJ1-2 and V is TRBV5-4; D is uncertain. Germline lookup yields CDR1 SGHNT and CDR2 YYREEE (reference sequence). The germline V and J ends were trimmed by 0 bases and 5 bases, with 11 bases remaining between them. The CDR3 runs to 14 residues.

The chain couples TRBV18 to TRBJ1-1; D unclear. The length of the CDR3 is 16 residues. Trimming removed 6 bases at V and 4 bases at J, with 21 bases between. From germline, CDR1 is KGHSH and CDR2 LQKENI. CDR3 in DNA: TGTGCCAGCTCCCCCTCCCCCCCGGGGATGGGCACTGAAGCTTTCTTT. It specifies CASSPSPPGMGTEAFF.

The J gene is TRBJ2-3, the V gene TRBV6-5; no clear D gene. CDR1 and CDR2 (germline): MNHEY, SVGAGI. This CDR3 spans 12 amino acids. V lost 6 bases, J lost 6 bases, and 10 bases lay in between. The CDR3 coding sequence is TGTGCCAGCAGATCATTAGGGGATACGCAGTATTTT. Translating it yields CASRSLGDTQYF.